This is a list of T cell receptor beta chains from one sample in a study of blood T cell repertoires in COVID-19. The assay was immunoSEQ multiplex PCR, and TCRdb's table has in-frame clones only and misses some. The data hold fewer than 250,000 clones, with around nine tenths observed a single time. Sequenced material: PBMCs or T cells enriched from blood (not recorded which). The receptors originated from a woman aged 25 to 45 who had been exposed to COVID-19. The CDR3 runs from the conserved cysteine through the conserved F or W.

V gene,J gene,CDR3 protein
TRBV5-1,TRBJ2-2,CASSSNSGTGVGTGELFF
TRBV2,TRBJ2-3,CASTPGTSLRDTQYF
TRBV5-1,TRBJ2-7,CASSLDGGNEQYF
TRBV11-2,TRBJ2-1,CASSFPSGGRGRHEQFF
TRBV3-1/TRBV3-2,TRBJ2-6,CASSQPTSGANVLTF
TRBV5-4,TRBJ1-4,CASSFAADERKLFF
TRBV18,TRBJ1-4,CASSGRTSTNEKLFF
TRBV6-6,TRBJ2-2,CASSYVAGGETGELFF
TRBV27,TRBJ1-2,CASSSNGVIINGYTF
TRBV30,TRBJ1-2,CAWSSNNRGLLGYTF
TRBV28,TRBJ2-3,CASSLAGGRDTQYF